This TCR beta chain originates from a study of T cell responses to AZD1222 COVID-19 vaccine. Study summary: Pooling of second doses given at about 4 or about 12 weeks was done. Study-wide findings and caveats: The sample set comprised mostly white British donors with more females, and clonal diversity was possibly underestimated. There were repertoire samples only from the period after the peak T cell response.

Sequencing was performed with immunoSEQ multiplex PCR; in TCRdb, only in-frame clones are kept and a portion is missing. The sample shows 90,000 to 120,000 clones, about nine tenths of them seen only once. After removal of 5 bases from V and 1 base from J, the junction contained 6 bases not matched to a gene. Germline lookup yields CDR1 LGHDT and CDR2 YNNKEL (reference sequence). This CDR3 comprises 16 residues. As for this clone: Its antigen is currently unknown.

The gene calls are TRBV3-1 (or the pseudogene TRBV3-2) and TRBJ1-2; 11 bases are a match to TRBD1. The TCR comes from an adult in good health. The material was peripheral blood, obtained on day 0 of AZD1222 vaccination. CDR3 bases: TGTGCCAGCAGCTATTTGGGACAGGGGGTTAACTATGGCTACACCTTC. Its protein product is CASSYLGQGVNYGYTF.